This TCR beta chain derives from a study of vaccination effects on CD4 cells after COVID-19. Whole-study results and caveats: The study found marked clonal contraction of infection- and vaccine-induced clones late after vaccination.

Trimming removed 0 bases from V and 1 base from J, with 8 bases in between. The germline gives CDR1 SGHNT, CDR2 YYREEE (reference sequence). The CDR3 length is 14 residues. Worth noting for this clone: What it binds is not known.

Expansion of antigen-specific CD4+ T cells with viral peptide pools was carried out by the ViraFEST assay before sequencing. Scientists isolated CD4+ T cells after a roughly nine-day culture period ended. PCR-confirmed SARS-CoV-2 infection occurred in the person between March and December 2020. Method: immunoSEQ multiplex PCR; TCRdb's copy keeps in-frame clones and lacks some. The repertoire has about 45,000 clones, roughly 75% of them found once; the top ten carry about 32%. The TCR sequence derives from a human donor who had a prior SARS-CoV-2 infection. The rearrangement links TRBV5-4 to TRBJ2-7; D is perhaps TRBD1 (6 bases). Sequences were derived from CD4+ T cells from PBMCs cultured with a peptide pool, sampled before COVID-19 vaccination. The CDR3 DNA is TGTGCCAGCAGCTTGGAAGGGGGATCCTACGAGCAGTACTTC. It yields the protein CASSLEGGSYEQYF.